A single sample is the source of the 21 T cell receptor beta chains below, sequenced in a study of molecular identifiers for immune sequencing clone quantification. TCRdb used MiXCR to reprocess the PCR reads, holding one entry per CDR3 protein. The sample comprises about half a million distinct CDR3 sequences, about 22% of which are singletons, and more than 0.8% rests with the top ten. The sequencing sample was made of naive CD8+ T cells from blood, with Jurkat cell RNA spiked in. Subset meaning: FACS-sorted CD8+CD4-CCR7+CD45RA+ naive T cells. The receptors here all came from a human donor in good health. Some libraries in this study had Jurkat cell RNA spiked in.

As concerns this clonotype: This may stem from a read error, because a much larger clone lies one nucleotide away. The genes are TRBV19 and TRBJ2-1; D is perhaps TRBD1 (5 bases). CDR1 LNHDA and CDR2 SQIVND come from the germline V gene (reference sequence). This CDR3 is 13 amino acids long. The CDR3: CASSIRKDNGQFF. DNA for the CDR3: TGTGCCAGTAGTATTAGAAAGGACAATGGGCAGTTCTTC.

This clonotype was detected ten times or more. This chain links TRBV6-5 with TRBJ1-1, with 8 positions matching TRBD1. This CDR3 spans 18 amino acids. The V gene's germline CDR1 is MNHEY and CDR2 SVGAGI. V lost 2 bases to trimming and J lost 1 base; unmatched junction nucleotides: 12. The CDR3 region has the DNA TGTGCCAGCAGTTACGGGTCAGGGGGCGACTTGAAGAACACTGAAGCTTTCTTT. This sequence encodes CASSYGSGGDLKNTEAFF.

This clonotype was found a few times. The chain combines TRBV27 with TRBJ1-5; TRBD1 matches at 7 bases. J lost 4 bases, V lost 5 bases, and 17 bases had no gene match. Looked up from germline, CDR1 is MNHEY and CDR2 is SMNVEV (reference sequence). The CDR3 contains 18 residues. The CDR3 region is CASSPIKARGLGNQPQHF. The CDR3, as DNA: TGTGCCAGCAGTCCGATAAAGGCGAGGGGGCTAGGGAATCAGCCCCAGCATTTT.

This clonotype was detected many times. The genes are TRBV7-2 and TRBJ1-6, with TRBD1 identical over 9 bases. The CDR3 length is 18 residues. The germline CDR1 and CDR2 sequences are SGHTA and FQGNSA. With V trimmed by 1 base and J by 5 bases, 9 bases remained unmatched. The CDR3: CASSLGLLGDRDNSPLHF. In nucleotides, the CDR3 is TGTGCCAGCAGCTTAGGATTATTGGGGGACAGGGATAATTCACCCCTCCACTTT.

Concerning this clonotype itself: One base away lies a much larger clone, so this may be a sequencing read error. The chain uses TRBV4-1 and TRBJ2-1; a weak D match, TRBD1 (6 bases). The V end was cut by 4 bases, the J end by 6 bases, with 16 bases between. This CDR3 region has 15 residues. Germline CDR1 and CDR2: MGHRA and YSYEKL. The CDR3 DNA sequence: TGCGCCAGCAGCCGAGAGGCAGGGGCCGTCAATGAGCAGTTCTTC. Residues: CASSREAGAVNEQFF.

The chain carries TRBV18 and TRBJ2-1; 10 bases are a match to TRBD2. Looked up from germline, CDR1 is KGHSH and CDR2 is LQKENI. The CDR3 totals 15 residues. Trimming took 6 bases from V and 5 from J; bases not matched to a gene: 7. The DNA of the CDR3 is TGTGCCAGCTCGCCAACTAGCGGGAACAACAATGAGCAGTTCTTC. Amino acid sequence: CASSPTSGNNNEQFF.

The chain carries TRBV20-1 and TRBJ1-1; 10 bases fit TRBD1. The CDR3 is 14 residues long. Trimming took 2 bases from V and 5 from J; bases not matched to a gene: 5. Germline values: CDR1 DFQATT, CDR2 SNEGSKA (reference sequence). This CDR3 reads CSARRTGGGTEAFF. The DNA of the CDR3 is TGCAGTGCTAGAAGGACAGGGGGTGGTACTGAAGCTTTCTTT.

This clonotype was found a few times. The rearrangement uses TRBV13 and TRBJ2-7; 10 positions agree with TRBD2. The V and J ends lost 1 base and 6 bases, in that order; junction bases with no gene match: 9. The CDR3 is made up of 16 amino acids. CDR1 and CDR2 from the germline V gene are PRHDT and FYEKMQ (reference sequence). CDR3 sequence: CASSLDVGLAGVEQYF. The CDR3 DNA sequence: TGTGCCAGCAGCTTAGACGTGGGGCTAGCGGGAGTCGAGCAGTACTTC.

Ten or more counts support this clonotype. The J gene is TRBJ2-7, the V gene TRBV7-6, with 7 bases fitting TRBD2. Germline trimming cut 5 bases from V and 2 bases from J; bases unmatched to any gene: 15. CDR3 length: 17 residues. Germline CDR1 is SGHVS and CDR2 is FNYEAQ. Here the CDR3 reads CASSVDWAAGVPYEQYF. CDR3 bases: TGTGCCAGCAGCGTAGACTGGGCGGCGGGGGTTCCCTACGAGCAGTACTTC.

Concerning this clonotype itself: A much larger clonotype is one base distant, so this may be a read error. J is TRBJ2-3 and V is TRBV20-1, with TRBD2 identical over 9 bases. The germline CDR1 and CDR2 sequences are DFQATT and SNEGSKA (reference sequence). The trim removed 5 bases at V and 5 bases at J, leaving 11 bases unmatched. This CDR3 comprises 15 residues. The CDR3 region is CSARYSGLAKDTQYF. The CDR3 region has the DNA TGCAGTGCTCGTTACTCGGGACTAGCAAAAGATACGCAGTATTTT.

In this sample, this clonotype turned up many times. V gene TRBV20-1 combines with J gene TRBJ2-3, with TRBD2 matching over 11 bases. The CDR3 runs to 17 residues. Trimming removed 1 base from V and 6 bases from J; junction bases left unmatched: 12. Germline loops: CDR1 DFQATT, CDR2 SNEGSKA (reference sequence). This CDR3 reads CSARGFPSGGPSDTQYF. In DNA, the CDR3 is TGCAGTGCTAGAGGCTTTCCTAGCGGGGGGCCGTCCGATACGCAGTATTTT.

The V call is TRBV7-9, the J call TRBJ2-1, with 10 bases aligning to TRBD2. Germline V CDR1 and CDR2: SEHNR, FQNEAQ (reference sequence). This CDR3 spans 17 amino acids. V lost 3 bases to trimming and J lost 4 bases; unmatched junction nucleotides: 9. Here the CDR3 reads CASSFPASGSLYNEQFF. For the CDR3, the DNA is TGTGCCAGCAGCTTTCCCGCTAGCGGGAGTTTGTACAATGAGCAGTTCTTC.

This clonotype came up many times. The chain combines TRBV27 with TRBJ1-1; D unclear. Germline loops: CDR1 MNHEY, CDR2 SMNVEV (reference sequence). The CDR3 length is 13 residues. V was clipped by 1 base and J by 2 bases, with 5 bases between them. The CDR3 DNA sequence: TGTGCCAGCAGTTTATGGGCAAACACTGAAGCTTTCTTT. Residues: CASSLWANTEAFF.

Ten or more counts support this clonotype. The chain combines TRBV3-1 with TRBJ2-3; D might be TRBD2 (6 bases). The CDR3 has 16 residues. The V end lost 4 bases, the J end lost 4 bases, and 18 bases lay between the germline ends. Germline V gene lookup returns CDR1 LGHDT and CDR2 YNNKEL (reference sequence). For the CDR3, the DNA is TGTGCCAGCAGCCCTTCCGGGGGATTTTGGGCAGATACGCAGTATTTT. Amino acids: CASSPSGGFWADTQYF.

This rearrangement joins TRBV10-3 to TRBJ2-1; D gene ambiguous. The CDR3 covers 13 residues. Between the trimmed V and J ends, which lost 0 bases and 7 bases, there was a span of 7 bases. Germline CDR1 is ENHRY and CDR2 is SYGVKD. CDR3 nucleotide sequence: TGTGCCATCAGTGAGTCGAGAGTGAATGAGCAGTTCTTC. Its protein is CAISESRVNEQFF.

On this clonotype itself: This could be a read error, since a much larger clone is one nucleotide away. Written as DNA, the CDR3 is TGTGCCAGCAGCCAAGACGGGGTCCACTATGGCTACACCTTC. Translating it yields CASSQDGVHYGYTF. The V and J genes are TRBV14 and TRBJ1-2, with D unclear. This CDR3 has 14 amino acids. CDR1 is SGHDN, CDR2 FVKESK, per germline. V was pared by 0 bases and J by 3 bases, with 8 bases between.

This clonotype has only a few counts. CDR3 in amino acids: CATGTFNYEQYF. CDR3 DNA sequence: TGTGCCACCGGGACGTTTAACTACGAGCAGTACTTC. This chain joins TRBV27 and TRBJ2-7; D is possibly TRBD1 or TRBD2 (5 bases each). The CDR3 loop spans 12 amino acids. Looked up from germline, CDR1 is MNHEY and CDR2 is SMNVEV (reference sequence). V lost 10 bases and J lost 3, with 13 bases in between.

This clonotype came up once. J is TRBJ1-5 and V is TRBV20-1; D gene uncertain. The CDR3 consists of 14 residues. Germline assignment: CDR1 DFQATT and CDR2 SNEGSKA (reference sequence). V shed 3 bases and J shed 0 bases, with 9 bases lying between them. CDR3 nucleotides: TGCAGTGCTAGGGCCCCATATAGCAATCAGCCCCAGCATTTT. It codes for CSARAPYSNQPQHF.

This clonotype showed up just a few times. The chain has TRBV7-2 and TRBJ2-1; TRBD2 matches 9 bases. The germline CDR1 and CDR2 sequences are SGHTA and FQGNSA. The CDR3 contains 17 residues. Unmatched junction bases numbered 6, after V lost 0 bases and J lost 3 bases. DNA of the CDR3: TGTGCCAGCAGCTTAGCGGGAGCGGGAGGATTCTACAATGAGCAGTTCTTC. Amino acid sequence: CASSLAGAGGFYNEQFF.

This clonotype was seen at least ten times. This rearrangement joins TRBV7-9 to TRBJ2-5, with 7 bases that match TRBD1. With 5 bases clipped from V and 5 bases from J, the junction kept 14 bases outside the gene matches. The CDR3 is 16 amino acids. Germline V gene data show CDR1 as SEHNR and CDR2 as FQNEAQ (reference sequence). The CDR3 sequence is CASSIPGTDIRETQYF. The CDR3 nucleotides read TGTGCCAGCAGCATTCCCGGGACAGATATTAGGGAGACCCAGTACTTC.

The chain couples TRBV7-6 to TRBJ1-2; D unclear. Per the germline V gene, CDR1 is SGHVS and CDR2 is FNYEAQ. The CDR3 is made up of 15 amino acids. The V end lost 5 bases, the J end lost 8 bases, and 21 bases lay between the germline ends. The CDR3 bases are TGTGCCAGCAGCCCCCGGTCATTACTGGGAGGAGGCTACACCTTC. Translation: CASSPRSLLGGGYTF.